A selection of T cell receptor beta chains follows, all from one sample in a study of regulatory T cells in long-lasting Graves disease. TCRdb fed the multiplex PCR reads into MiXCR, producing one record per CDR3 protein. Found here are around 500,000 distinct CDR3 sequences, approximately 15% of them singletons; the top ten hold roughly 10%. This sample was also put to use in a study of T cells in Graves' hyperthyroidism and ophthalmopathy.

Sequencing used peripheral blood mononuclear cells (PBMCs), obtained at new diagnosis, from a patient treated with antithyroid drugs. These TCRs come from a man aged 25 to 40 with Graves disease. The conserved cysteine and the conserved F or W are not part of the CDR3 here. D genes are given only for firm matches. Rows give clone size only sometimes, using once, few, many, or a class for an expanded clone.

>many|TRBJ2-7|TRBV2|12|NA
AEGVADYPYEQY
>NA|TRBJ2-1|TRBV24-1|11|NA
ATRPSLNNEQF
>many|TRBJ2-1|TRBV20-1|9|NA
SASWYNEQF
>many|TRBJ2-3|TRBV30|13|TRBD2
AWGQGLAGADTQY
>few|TRBJ2-7|TRBV19|11|NA
ASRAGTTYEQY
>many|TRBJ2-3|TRBV5-1|14|NA
ASSPGPAASADTQY
>NA|TRBJ2-1|TRBV7-2|15|TRBD2
ASSSSRSSGGGNEQF
>NA|TRBJ2-7|TRBV9|13|TRBD1
ASSASRDRSGEQY
>few|TRBJ1-5|TRBV10-3|13|TRBD1
AIRGDRYSNQPQH
>many|TRBJ1-1|TRBV27|11|NA
ASSLLGSTEAF
>many|TRBJ2-1|TRBV2|15|TRBD2
ASGRGKTSGRADEQF
>many|TRBJ1-2|TRBV30|10|NA
AWSAGNYGYT
>few|TRBJ2-3|TRBV20-1|14|TRBD2
SARFPGTRIADTQY
>many|TRBJ2-3|TRBV2|14|NA
ASSVRGRSQGDTQY
>many|TRBJ2-5|TRBV19|12|TRBD2
ASSIGLAEETQY
>many|TRBJ2-1|TRBV2|10|NA
ASSGVGNEQF
>many|TRBJ2-3|TRBV20-1|13|NA
SARDRRRSTDTQY
>few|TRBJ2-1|TRBV6-9|16|NA
ASSSRFAGLLVDNEQF
>many|TRBJ2-2|TRBV7-9|12|NA
ASSLAGPTGELF
>few|TRBJ2-1|TRBV18|13|NA
ASSPTDRSYNEQF
>once|TRBJ1-1|TRBV4-2|12|NA
ASSQDLGNTEAF
>few|TRBJ2-7|TRBV13|12|NA
ASSSSPPTYEQY
>many|TRBJ2-1|TRBV20-1|12|TRBD1
SARAGTGRAEQF
>many|TRBJ2-7|TRBV20-1|12|NA
SARWGVSSYEQY
>many|TRBJ2-2|TRBV20-1|12|NA
SVIGGSNTGELF
>many|TRBJ2-7|TRBV12-3/TRBV12-4|11|NA
ASSLHQSYEQY
>NA|TRBJ1-6|TRBV29-1|13|NA
SPNPVESDNSPLH
>many|TRBJ1-4|TRBV15|12|TRBD1
ATNSGQFNEKLF
>many|TRBJ2-7|TRBV11-2|12|NA
ASSPIRDPYEQY
>many|TRBJ2-1|TRBV14|11|NA
ASSQQGWYEQF
>once|TRBJ2-5|TRBV15|14|NA
ATSHPGVLVQEAQY
>NA|TRBJ1-6|TRBV20-1|12|NA
SASEDPYNSPLH
>many|TRBJ2-7|TRBV27|13|TRBD2
ASSLGSGRTYEQY
>many|TRBJ1-2|TRBV11-2|9|NA
ATTPARGYT
>NA|TRBJ2-7|TRBV10-1|12|TRBD2
ASSGGGNPGEQY
>many|TRBJ2-7|TRBV7-9|13|TRBD2
ASSSSGSVMYEQY
>many|TRBJ1-1|TRBV3-1|12|TRBD1
ASNSGGENTEAF
>NA|TRBJ2-7|TRBV20-1|10|NA
SARELGNEQY
>many|TRBJ1-2|TRBV12-3/TRBV12-4|13|NA
ASSLVQGLVRGYT
>few|TRBJ2-7|TRBV6-1|13|NA
ASSPMPGGSYEQY
>NA|TRBJ2-5|TRBV4-2|17|TRBD2
ASSQAPGLVGVDPKTQY
>many|TRBJ2-4|TRBV11-2|11|NA
ASTGHRENIQY
>many|TRBJ1-2|TRBV29-1|10|NA
SVERGGSGYT
>many|TRBJ2-5|TRBV12-3/TRBV12-4|12|TRBD1
ASRHQGAEETQY
>few|TRBJ2-2|TRBV6-1|10|NA
ASQVDTGELF
>NA|TRBJ1-1|TRBV7-9|10|NA
ASSFVRDEAF
>many|TRBJ2-7|TRBV7-2|10|NA
ASSLDYYEQY
>many|TRBJ1-2|TRBV27|13|TRBD1
ASSPGGSPGWGYT
>many|TRBJ2-2|TRBV28|11|NA
ASSLHASGELF
>NA|TRBJ2-1|TRBV19|12|NA
ASSIPSIGVEQF
>many|TRBJ1-1|TRBV12-3/TRBV12-4|9|TRBD1
ATNRGAEAF
>once|TRBJ2-1|TRBV5-5|14|NA
ASSLGSPNSYNEQF
>NA|TRBJ1-2|TRBV27|13|NA
ASRPQTNANYGYT
>many|TRBJ2-3|TRBV12-3/TRBV12-4|11|TRBD1
ASSLDRGRTQY